A selection of T cell receptor beta chains follows, all from one sample in a study of cytomegalovirus exposure and HLA in healthy donors. Sequencing was performed with immunoSEQ multiplex PCR; in TCRdb, only in-frame clones are kept and a portion is missing. This repertoire shows more than 95,000 clones, around 72% found once; its top ten account for approximately 9.1%. Sequences were obtained from PBMCs. Every receptor here comes from a woman in her forties or fifties in good health and CMV-seropositive. The CDR3 runs from the conserved cysteine through the conserved F or W. D genes are given only for firm matches. Clone size is shown for a subset of rows, as once, few, many or a class of expanded clone.

>few|.|TRBV5-1|TRBJ2-5|15
TGCGCCAGCAGCTTATCAGGAGGGATCCAAGAGACCCAGTACTTC
CASSLSGGIQETQYF
>.|.|TRBV15|TRBJ1-5|16
TGTGCCACCAGCGGTTCACGTAGTTATAGCAATCAGCCCCAGCATTTT
CATSGSRSYSNQPQHF
>.|TRBD1|TRBV19|TRBJ2-7|14
TGTGCCAGTAGTGTACCGGGACAGGGGGCTGAGCAGTACTTC
CASSVPGQGAEQYF
>.|TRBD1|TRBV5-4|TRBJ1-4|13
TGTGCCAGCAGCACCGGGACAGTTGAAAAACTGTTTTTT
CASSTGTVEKLFF
>.|TRBD1|TRBV5-4|TRBJ1-5|16
TGTGCCAGCAGCTTGGCGGGACAGGGGACCGATCAGCCCCAGCATTTT
CASSLAGQGTDQPQHF
>.|TRBD1|TRBV10-2|TRBJ1-1|15
TGCGCCAGCAGTGAGAACAGGGGCATGAACACTGAAGCTTTCTTT
CASSENRGMNTEAFF
>.|TRBD1|TRBV10-1|TRBJ2-7|16
TGCGCCAGCTGTGAGGGGTTCAATACAGGGGTCTACGAGCAGTACTTC
CASCEGFNTGVYEQYF
>.|TRBD2|TRBV5-1|TRBJ2-5|16
TGCGCCAGCAGCCTTGTTCCGGGAGCGGGAGAAGAGACCCAGTACTTC
CASSLVPGAGEETQYF
>.|.|TRBV27|TRBJ1-1|15
TGTGCCAGCAGTGCCTTGGACATATCGAACACTGAAGCTTTCTTT
CASSALDISNTEAFF
>.|.|TRBV2|TRBJ2-3|12
TGTGCCAGCGGGATGGGGACGGGGGCGCAGTATTTT
CASGMGTGAQYF
>.|TRBD1|TRBV7-2|TRBJ2-2|16
TGTGCCAGCAGCGTAAGACAGGGGGCATACACCGGGGAGCTGTTTTTT
CASSVRQGAYTGELFF
>few|TRBD2|TRBV2|TRBJ2-1|16
TGTGCCAGCAGGGCTCGACTAGCGGGGTCCTACAATGAGCAGTTCTTC
CASRARLAGSYNEQFF
>.|.|TRBV6-1|TRBJ1-2|13
TGTGCCAGCAGTGAAGGGCAGGTTTTCGGCTACACCTTC
CASSEGQVFGYTF
>.|.|TRBV9|TRBJ1-1|15
TGTGCCAGCAGCGGCCCGCCAGATCGGAACACTGAAGCTTTCTTT
CASSGPPDRNTEAFF
>.|.|TRBV5-6|TRBJ1-2|15
TGTGCCAGCCGGGTCAGCGGGGGCGGCATCTATGGCTACACCTTC
CASRVSGGGIYGYTF
>.|TRBD1|TRBV27|TRBJ2-4|15
TGTGCCAGCAGTTCTCTGGGACAGGGGGCAAGCATTCAGTACTTC
CASSSLGQGASIQYF
>.|TRBD2|TRBV10-3|TRBJ2-1|15
TGTGCCATCAGGGAAGCGGGGGGGGAGTACAATGAGCAGTTCTTC
CAIREAGGEYNEQFF
>few|.|TRBV13|TRBJ2-7|13
TGTGCCAGCAGCTCGGAGGAAATCGGCGAGCAGTACTTC
CASSSEEIGEQYF
>.|.|TRBV5-1|TRBJ2-3|14
TGCGCCAGCAGCTTGGCCCGGGTAACAGATACGCAGTATTTT
CASSLARVTDTQYF
>.|.|TRBV7-9|TRBJ2-7|12
TGTGCCAGCAGCTCGCCGGTGGACGAGCAGTACTTC
CASSSPVDEQYF
>.|TRBD2|TRBV9|TRBJ2-7|16
TGTGCCAGCAGCGTAGGGGGGAGCGGGAGAGGGGACGAGCAGTACTTC
CASSVGGSGRGDEQYF
>few|.|TRBV6-5|TRBJ2-7|15
TGTGCCAGCAGTTACCACCATGTCCTCGGCTACGAGCAGTACTTC
CASSYHHVLGYEQYF
>.|.|TRBV29-1|TRBJ1-2|14
TGCAGCGTTCCATCGGCGGGGATTAACTATGGCTACACCTTC
CSVPSAGINYGYTF
>.|.|TRBV7-2|TRBJ1-1|14
TGTGCCAGCAGCTTCCAGGGGATGAACACTGAAGCTTTCTTT
CASSFQGMNTEAFF
>.|.|TRBV30|TRBJ1-1|12
TGTGCCTGGAGTGTGATGGGGAGAGACGCTTTCTTT
CAWSVMGRDAFF
>.|.|TRBV18|TRBJ1-5|15
TGTGCCAGCTCACCCGACAGAGATAGCAATCAGCCCCAGCATTTT
CASSPDRDSNQPQHF
>.|.|TRBV27|TRBJ1-1|14
TGTGCCAGCAGTAATCCCGGGATTGGGACTGAAGCTTTCTTT
CASSNPGIGTEAFF
>.|.|TRBV5-3|TRBJ2-7|12
TGTGCCAGAAGCTTTGCGAGTTACGAGCAGTACTTC
CARSFASYEQYF
>once|.|TRBV5-1|TRBJ2-3|15
TGCGCCAGCAGCTTTAGGCCAGGGGGCACAGATACGCAGTATTTT
CASSFRPGGTDTQYF
>.|TRBD1|TRBV6-5|TRBJ1-1|14
TGTGCCAGCAGTTACGCCGGGACAGAGACTGAAGCTTTCTTT
CASSYAGTETEAFF
>.|.|TRBV18|TRBJ1-2|13
TGTGCCAGCTCACCGAGGCAGGGGTATGGCTACACCTTC
CASSPRQGYGYTF
>.|.|TRBV4-3|TRBJ2-1|15
TGCGCCAGCAGCCAAGCCGGGCTAGGGGCCAATGAGCAGTTCTTC
CASSQAGLGANEQFF
>.|.|TRBV6-1|TRBJ2-7|15
TGTGCCAGCAGAGCCCCGGGACTCCTAGATAACGAGCAGTACTTC
CASRAPGLLDNEQYF
>.|TRBD2|TRBV7-3|TRBJ2-1|13
TGTGCCAGCAGCACGGGACTAAACAATGAGCAGTTCTTC
CASSTGLNNEQFF
>.|.|TRBV6-5|TRBJ1-2|13
TGTGCCAGCAGTATACAGATTAACTATGGCTACACCTTC
CASSIQINYGYTF
>once|TRBD2|TRBV9|TRBJ2-7|16
TGTGCCAGCAGCGTAGATGGCGGGGGGGGCTCCTACGAGCAGTACTTC
CASSVDGGGGSYEQYF
>.|.|TRBV5-1|TRBJ2-5|17
TGCGCCAGCAGCTTTAGGGGGGGCCTATTGTTCGAAGAGACCCAGTACTTC
CASSFRGGLLFEETQYF
>.|.|TRBV30|TRBJ1-5|15
TGTGCCTGGAGTGTACAGGGAGGGGGCAATCAGCCCCAGCATTTT
CAWSVQGGGNQPQHF
>.|.|TRBV25-1|TRBJ1-2|12
TGTGCCTCCTCAGAAGGGGCCGGTGGCTACACCTTC
CASSEGAGGYTF
>.|.|TRBV5-6|TRBJ2-3|13
TGTGCCAGCAGCTTGGGGACTATAGATACGCAGTATTTT
CASSLGTIDTQYF
>.|TRBD1|TRBV10-3|TRBJ1-5|14
TGTGCCATCAGTGGGGGACAGGGCTTTCAGCCCCAGCATTTT
CAISGGQGFQPQHF
>few|.|TRBV19|TRBJ2-7|15
TGTGCCAGTAGTATAGGTGTTAGCGGTTCTACGCAGCAGTACTTC
CASSIGVSGSTQQYF
>few|.|TRBV30|TRBJ1-5|15
TGTGCCTGGAGTGTACGGGGGTTTAGTCAACAGCCCCAGCATTTT
CAWSVRGFSQQPQHF
>.|.|TRBV6-6|TRBJ2-7|14
TGTGCCAGCAGTTCCCCACGGGACAACTACGAGCAGTACTTC
CASSSPRDNYEQYF
>.|TRBD2|TRBV4-1|TRBJ2-5|16
TGCGCCAGCAGCCAAGACGGGACTAGCCTTCAAGAGACCCAGTACTTC
CASSQDGTSLQETQYF
>few|TRBD1|TRBV7-3|TRBJ2-7|13
TGTGCCAGCAGCTCTAGACAGGGCCTCGAGCAGTACTTC
CASSSRQGLEQYF
>once|.|TRBV5-1|TRBJ2-2|14
TGCGCCAGCAGCTTGGCAGCGAACACCGGGGAGCTGTTTTTT
CASSLAANTGELFF
>.|TRBD1|TRBV5-4|TRBJ2-7|15
TGTGCCAGCAGCTTGCCGGGACAGATCTCCTACGAGCAGTACTTC
CASSLPGQISYEQYF
>once|.|TRBV6-6|TRBJ1-3|14
TGTGCTTCACGGGGGGAAAGCTCTGGAAACACCATATATTTT
CASRGESSGNTIYF
>.|TRBD2|TRBV10-3|TRBJ2-1|14
TGTGCCATCAGTGACGGGACTAGTTACAATGAGCAGTTCTTC
CAISDGTSYNEQFF
>.|TRBD2|TRBV10-3|TRBJ2-5|18
TGTGCCATCAGTGAGTCGGGGCTAGCGGGGGTAGCTCGGGAGACCCAGTACTTC
CAISESGLAGVARETQYF